This entry lists 9 T cell receptor beta chains sequenced from one sample in a study of Ad26.COV2.S vaccination and SARS-CoV-2 variants. As to treatment: around 19 received Ad26.COV2.S at low or high dose, single or two shots; 5 received placebo; per-sample allocation not given. Sampling was done on day 63 after the first vaccine or placebo injection. Some clones are missing from TCRdb's copy, which holds only in-frame ones; the method was immunoSEQ multiplex PCR. The profile covers around 340,000 clones, with about nine tenths appearing a single time and around 6.1% taken by the ten largest. Source: peripheral blood, taken in a trial of Ad26.COV2.S vaccine versus placebo. All receptors come from a person aged 18 to 59 who received the Ad26.COV2.S COVID-19 vaccine or a placebo.

The chain has TRBV5-6 and TRBJ2-2; TRBD1 matches 7 bases. J was trimmed by 1 base and V by 1 base; bases with no gene match: 7. This CDR3 spans 17 amino acids. Germline values: CDR1 SGHDT, CDR2 YYEEEE. In DNA, the CDR3 is TGTGCCAGCAGCTTGCCTACAGGGGATTTGAACACCGGGGAGCTGTTTTTT. Protein: CASSLPTGDLNTGELFF.

The chain combines TRBV12-3 or TRBV12-4 with TRBJ1-1, with D hard to call. The CDR3 runs 12 residues. Trimming removed 4 bases at V and 2 bases at J, with 5 bases between. In DNA, the CDR3 is TGTGCCAGCAGTTATATTAACACTGAAGCTTTCTTT. The encoded protein is CASSYINTEAFF.

The chain combines TRBV4-1 with TRBJ2-5; D possibly corresponds to TRBD2 (5 bases). The length of the CDR3 is 14 residues. Germline-derived CDR1 and CDR2 are MGHRA and YSYEKL. Deletions cut 2 bases from V and 4 bases from J, with 11 bases between. Here the CDR3 DNA reads TGCGCCAGCAGCCAAAGCCCGGGGAGAGAGACCCAGTACTTC. It is translated as CASSQSPGRETQYF.

The chain employs TRBV12-3 or TRBV12-4 and TRBJ1-2; D is unclear. This CDR3 region has 10 residues. The ends were cut back, 3 bases at V and 7 bases at J, with 3 bases in the middle. CDR3 nucleotides: TGTGCCAGCAGTTTTAGTGGCTACACCTTC. Protein product: CASSFSGYTF.

The genes are TRBV29-1 and TRBJ1-1; D is undetermined. The CDR3 is 14 amino acids. CDR1 SQVTM and CDR2 ANQGSEA come from the germline V gene. With 7 bases removed from V and 6 bases from J, the gap between germline ends came to 21 bases. The CDR3 nucleotides are TGCAGCGCTCGGACTCTTAGCAATGAGCCTGAAGCTTTCTTT. This translates into CSARTLSNEPEAFF.

The J gene is TRBJ2-1, the V gene TRBV2, with D perhaps matching TRBD2 (5 bases). Trimming left V 4 bases short and J 5 bases short, with 6 bases between. This CDR3 has 12 residues. From germline, CDR1 is SNHLY and CDR2 FYNNEI. DNA of the CDR3: TGTGCCAGCAGTGTCGGGGACAATGAGCAGTTCTTC. It encodes CASSVGDNEQFF.

V and J are TRBV5-1 and TRBJ1-6; TRBD1 matches 7 bases. From germline, CDR1 is SGHRS and CDR2 YFSETQ. This CDR3 comprises 14 residues. V was pared by 4 bases and J by 10 bases, with 8 bases of the junction left unmatched. The CDR3 DNA is TGCGCCAGCAGCCCAGGGACAGAGAAGTCACCCCTCCACTTT. Translated: CASSPGTEKSPLHF.

The J gene is TRBJ1-1, the V gene TRBV5-6, with 7 bases that match TRBD1. The length of the CDR3 is 14 residues. From germline, CDR1 is SGHDT and CDR2 YYEEEE. J was trimmed by 5 bases and V by 5 bases; bases with no gene match: 9. In nucleotides, the CDR3 is TGTGCCAGCAGTGAAACAGGGGAGAGGACTGAAGCTTTCTTT. It encodes CASSETGERTEAFF.

The chain has TRBV18 and TRBJ1-4, with D perhaps TRBD1 (5 bases). Germline CDR1 is KGHSH and CDR2 is LQKENI. Trimming shortened V by 0 bases and J by 7 bases, and 9 bases separated the two germline ends. The CDR3 covers 14 residues. This CDR3 reads CASSPPMGGEKLFF. The CDR3 nucleotides read TGTGCCAGCTCACCACCGATGGGGGGTGAAAAACTGTTTTTT.